This T cell receptor (beta chain) was found in a study of cytomegalovirus exposure and HLA in healthy donors. Study-level information: About 85 million unique TCR sequences came from HLA-typed donors in an early release.

Study-wide findings and caveats: Later analysis showed most CMV-associated TCR beta chains appearing HLA-restricted. In a later analysis, HLA-associated TCR beta chains were more clonally expanded than equally common others.

Comment on this clone: Its antigen is still unknown.

With 60 Vbeta and 13 Jbeta primers, the PCR was carried out. TCRdb's copy holds only in-frame clones and misses some; the assay was immunoSEQ multiplex PCR. The repertoire consists of over 150,000 clones, with 70% to 85% occurring once and the leading ten covering under 2.5%. The material sequenced was PBMCs. The source is a man aged 25-45 years in good health and CMV-seronegative.

The CDR3 spells CASRPGTSGGPQETQYF. CDR3 bases: TGCGCCAGCAGACCCGGGACTAGCGGGGGGCCCCAAGAGACCCAGTACTTC. This chain joins TRBV5-1 and TRBJ2-5; TRBD2 matches 15 bases. The V gene's germline CDR1 is SGHRS and CDR2 YFSETQ. V shed 5 bases and J 1 base; nucleotides not matched to a gene: 6. This CDR3 comprises 17 residues.